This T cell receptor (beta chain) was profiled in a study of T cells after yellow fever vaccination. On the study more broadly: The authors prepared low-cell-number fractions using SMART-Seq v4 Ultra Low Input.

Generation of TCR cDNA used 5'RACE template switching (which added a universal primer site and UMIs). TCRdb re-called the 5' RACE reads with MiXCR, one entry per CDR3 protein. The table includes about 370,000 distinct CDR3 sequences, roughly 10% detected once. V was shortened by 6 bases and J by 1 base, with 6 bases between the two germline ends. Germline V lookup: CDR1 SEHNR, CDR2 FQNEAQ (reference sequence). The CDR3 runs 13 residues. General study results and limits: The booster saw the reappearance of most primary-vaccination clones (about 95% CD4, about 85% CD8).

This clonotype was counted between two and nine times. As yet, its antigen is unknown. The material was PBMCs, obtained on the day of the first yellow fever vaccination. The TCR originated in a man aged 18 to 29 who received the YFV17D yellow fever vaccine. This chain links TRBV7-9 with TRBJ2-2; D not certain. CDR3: CASRIQNTGELFF. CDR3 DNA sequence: TGTGCCAGCAGAATACAGAACACCGGGGAGCTGTTTTTT.